These 29 T cell receptor beta chains originate from one sample sequenced in a study of cytomegalovirus exposure and HLA in healthy donors. The PCR employed 60 Vbeta primers together with 13 Jbeta primers. Libraries were prepared by immunoSEQ multiplex PCR; TCRdb keeps only in-frame clonotypes and omits some of them. The sample holds 150,000 to 180,000 clones; about four fifths are singletons and the top ten take about 2.8%. Sequencing was carried out using PBMCs. Receptor source: a man younger than 35 in good health and CMV-seronegative.

The genes are TRBV6-5 and TRBJ2-1; possible D gene TRBD1, 7 bases. The V end lost 6 bases, the J end lost 8 bases, and 20 bases lay between the germline ends. CDR3 length: 15 residues. The germline V gene encodes CDR1 MNHEY and CDR2 SVGAGI. The CDR3, as DNA: TGTGCCAGCAGACTCCAGGGGGGTATACAATATGAGCAGTTCTTC. Its protein is CASRLQGGIQYEQFF.

As for this clone: The junction and the germline gene differ at one end; a read error may be behind it. This rearrangement joins TRBV7-7 to TRBJ2-5; 7 nucleotides align to TRBD1. CDR1 and CDR2 from the germline V gene are SSHAT and FNYEAQ (reference sequence). This CDR3 contains 15 residues. This chain's CDR3 is CASSLRDSNQETQYF. In DNA, the CDR3 is TGTGCTAGCAGCTTGAGGGACAGCAATCAAGAGACCCAGTACTTC.

This chain connects TRBV5-1 to TRBJ1-5; D is unresolved. The CDR3 totals 15 residues. Trimming removed 2 bases at V and 3 bases at J, with 12 bases between. Germline values: CDR1 SGHRS, CDR2 YFSETQ. CDR3 region: CASSFSGGVNQPQHF. The CDR3 DNA sequence: TGCGCCAGCAGCTTTTCAGGAGGAGTCAATCAGCCCCAGCATTTT.

The rearrangement joins TRBV27 to TRBJ2-7, with a possible D match to TRBD1 (5 bases). Trimming stripped 2 bases from V and 5 bases from J, with 16 bases between. This CDR3 is 15 amino acids long. Germline V CDR1 and CDR2: MNHEY, SMNVEV (reference sequence). The CDR3 reads CASSLRGVNIDEQYF. The CDR3 region has the DNA TGTGCCAGCAGTTTAAGGGGTGTAAACATTGACGAGCAGTACTTC.

This clone has only one observation. V and J are TRBV5-1 and TRBJ2-2, with 7 positions matching TRBD2. CDR3 length equals 16 residues. J lost 10 bases, V lost 0 bases, and 12 bases had no gene match. CDR1 SGHRS and CDR2 YFSETQ come from the germline V gene. CDR3 region: CASSLAKRGMGQELFF. The CDR3, as DNA: TGCGCCAGCAGCTTGGCCAAGCGGGGAATGGGGCAGGAGCTGTTTTTT.

The V call is TRBV6-4, the J call TRBJ2-3, with 11 nucleotides matching TRBD2. After removal of 4 bases from V and 1 base from J, the junction contained 1 base not matched to a gene. The CDR3 extends over 15 amino acids. Germline assignment: CDR1 MRHNA and CDR2 SNTAGT. This chain's CDR3 is CASSATSGGTDTQYF. DNA for the CDR3: TGTGCCAGCAGTGCGACTAGCGGGGGCACAGATACGCAGTATTTT.

This chain uses TRBV29-1 with TRBJ2-2; TRBD1 agrees at 7 bases. This CDR3 is 15 amino acids long. With V trimmed by 7 bases and J by 0 bases, 8 bases remained unmatched. The germline V gene encodes CDR1 SQVTM and CDR2 ANQGSEA. CDR3 sequence: CSALKTGPNTGELFF. In DNA, the CDR3 is TGCAGCGCCCTCAAGACAGGGCCGAACACCGGGGAGCTGTTTTTT.

Remarks on this clone: At one end the junction does not follow the germline gene, possibly because of a read error. Other DNA sequences in this specimen translate into the identical CDR3. This sequence joins TRBV7-2 and TRBJ1-6, with 9 bases fitting TRBD1. Germline CDR1 reads SGHTA; CDR2 reads FQGNSA. This CDR3 is 17 amino acids long. CDR3 sequence: CASSLAPPGTGTSPLHF. CDR3 coding DNA: TGTGCCAGCAGCTTAGCGCCCCCCGGGACAGGGACCTCACCCCTCCACTTC.

The genes are TRBV11-3 and TRBJ1-6; 7 nucleotides align to TRBD1. V shed 4 bases, J shed 4 bases, and the junction held 4 bases outside the gene matches. Germline V gene lookup returns CDR1 SGHNT and CDR2 YENEEA. CDR3 length equals 15 residues. CDR3 DNA: TGTGCCAGCAGCTCCGGGACAGCTTATAATTCACCCCTCCACTTT. Translating it yields CASSSGTAYNSPLHF.

Turning to this clone: One end of the junction fails to match germline, which may point to a read error. The rearrangement links TRBV2 to TRBJ1-3, with TRBD1 as a possible D gene (5 bases). There are 13 residues in the CDR3. CDR1 is SNHLY, CDR2 FYNNEI, per germline. CDR3 residues: CARRQTSGNTIYF. CDR3 bases: TGTGCCCGCAGACAGACCTCTGGAAACACCATATATTTT.

This clone came up a few times. This rearrangement joins TRBV10-3 to TRBJ2-2; D perhaps matches TRBD1 (6 bases). Germline V gene data show CDR1 as ENHRY and CDR2 as SYGVKD. The CDR3 length is 14 residues. Trimming left V 11 bases short and J 4 bases short, with 17 bases between. The CDR3 DNA is TGTGCCCTAAGACAGGAGGAATTCACCGGGGAGCTGTTTTTT. It codes for CALRQEEFTGELFF.

This clone has a single count. The chain combines TRBV9 with TRBJ1-2; 7 bases agree with TRBD1. Per germline, CDR1 SGDLS and CDR2 YYNGEE. V dropped 3 bases and J dropped 2; count of bases not matched to a gene: 4. The CDR3 runs 14 residues. In DNA, the CDR3 is TGTGCCAGCAGCGGAAACAGGGGCAACTATGGCTACACCTTC. Translated, it gives CASSGNRGNYGYTF.

The rearrangement uses TRBV4-3 and TRBJ2-7; tentatively, D is TRBD2 (6 bases). CDR3 length: 14 residues. The germline V and J ends were trimmed by 2 bases and 7 bases, with 15 bases remaining between them. The V gene's germline CDR1 is LGHNA and CDR2 YSLEER. The CDR3 loop reads CASSQINAGLEQYF. In DNA, the CDR3 is TGCGCCAGCAGCCAAATCAACGCGGGGCTTGAGCAGTACTTC.

This clone was observed a single time. The rearrangement uses TRBV2 and TRBJ1-1, with D uncertain. Germline V CDR1 and CDR2: SNHLY, FYNNEI. CDR3 length equals 14 residues. The germline V and J ends were trimmed by 0 bases and 4 bases, with 9 bases remaining between them. The CDR3 nucleotides are TGTGCCAGCAGTGAAGCTCCCGCGAGCACTGAAGCTTTCTTT. Encoded protein: CASSEAPASTEAFF.

The CDR3 reads CASSLDRDYGYTF. DNA for the CDR3: TGTGCCAGCAGCTTGGACAGAGACTATGGCTACACCTTC. The J gene is TRBJ1-2, the V gene TRBV5-8; no reliable D call. V was trimmed by 0 bases and J by 3 bases, leaving 6 bases between them. The germline V gene encodes CDR1 SGHTS and CDR2 YDEGEE. The CDR3 loop spans 13 amino acids.

The rearrangement links TRBV12-5 to TRBJ2-1; 14 bases match TRBD2. V lost 5 bases and J lost 0; bases outside the gene matches: 3. CDR1 LGHNT and CDR2 FRNRAP come from the germline V gene. The CDR3 totals 17 residues. The CDR3 DNA follows: TGTGCTAGTGGTCTAGGGACTAGCGGGAGCTCCTACAATGAGCAGTTCTTC. This sequence encodes CASGLGTSGSSYNEQFF.

This clone was seen a single time. The chain recombines TRBV7-9 with TRBJ2-2; TRBD1 aligns across 9 bases. The CDR3 has 14 residues. Germline loops: CDR1 SEHNR, CDR2 FQNEAQ (reference sequence). V was pared by 5 bases and J by 6 bases, with 4 bases of the junction left unmatched. In DNA form, the CDR3 reads TGTGCCAGCAGCCAACAGGGGGCGTCCGGGGAGCTGTTTTTT. Translation gives CASSQQGASGELFF.

This clone was seen once. CDR3 in amino acids: CASSQDLTGVQETQYF. CDR3 sequence (DNA): TGTGCCAGCAGCCAAGATCTCACGGGGGTCCAAGAGACCCAGTACTTC. This chain uses TRBV4-2 with TRBJ2-5, with D possibly TRBD2 on 6 matching bases. Trimming took 0 bases from V and 1 from J, leaving 12 bases between them. CDR3 length equals 16 residues. Germline V gives CDR1 LGHNA, CDR2 YNFKEQ.

The CDR3 DNA sequence: TGTGCCAGCAGCCGGGACACCGATTACAATGAGCAGTTCTTC. Encoded protein: CASSRDTDYNEQFF. This rearrangement joins TRBV14 to TRBJ2-1, with D possibly matching TRBD1 (6 bases). Germline values: CDR1 SGHDN, CDR2 FVKESK. The germline V and J ends were trimmed by 4 bases and 4 bases, with 11 bases remaining between them. This CDR3 has 14 amino acids.

V is TRBV29-1 and J is TRBJ1-1, with D possibly matching TRBD1 (5 bases). Germline V gives CDR1 SQVTM, CDR2 ANQGSEA. The CDR3 sequence is 13 residues long. Trimming took 3 bases from V and 1 from J, leaving 9 bases between them. CDR3 nucleotide sequence: TGCAGCGTTGAGGACATCCGGAACACTGAAGCTTTCTTT. It yields the protein CSVEDIRNTEAFF.

This chain uses TRBV5-1 with TRBJ1-6, with 10 bases that match TRBD1. This CDR3 has 15 amino acids. The V gene's germline CDR1 is SGHRS and CDR2 YFSETQ. J was trimmed by 9 bases and V by 4 bases; bases with no gene match: 7. For the CDR3, the DNA is TGCGCCAGCAGCCCGGGACAGGGGTTAGCTTCACCCCTCCACTTT. It codes for CASSPGQGLASPLHF.

The chain is built from TRBV29-1 and TRBJ2-2; weak D call: TRBD1 (5 bases). The CDR3 covers 13 residues. Germline values: CDR1 SQVTM, CDR2 ANQGSEA. V was clipped by 6 bases and J by 4 bases, with 12 bases between them. The CDR3 coding sequence is TGCAGCGTCCAGGGATCGGGCACCGGGGAGCTGTTTTTT. The encoded protein is CSVQGSGTGELFF.

A single count supports this clone. This chain uses TRBV5-1 with TRBJ2-5, with 8 bases that match TRBD1. CDR1 and CDR2 (germline): SGHRS, YFSETQ. V trimming: 4 bases; J trimming: 2 bases; junction bases outside the gene matches: 4. The length of the CDR3 is 14 residues. CDR3 in DNA: TGCGCCAGCAGCAACCGACAGGGGCAAGAGACCCAGTACTTC. Its translation: CASSNRQGQETQYF.

The chain couples TRBV7-9 to TRBJ2-5; D is possibly TRBD1 (5 bases). CDR3 length: 10 amino acids. Deletions cut 8 bases from V and 5 bases from J, with 6 bases between. CDR1 and CDR2 from the germline V gene are SEHNR and FQNEAQ (reference sequence). This CDR3 reads CASGAETQYF. The DNA of the CDR3 is TGTGCCAGCGGGGCGGAGACCCAGTACTTC.

This chain connects TRBV6-6 to TRBJ2-3; tentatively, D is TRBD2 (6 bases). Germline lookup yields CDR1 MNHNY and CDR2 SVGAGI (reference sequence). V shed 5 bases and J shed 1 base, with 10 bases lying between them. This CDR3 comprises 14 residues. The CDR3 region is CASSASGGTDTQYF. The CDR3 DNA reads TGTGCCAGCAGTGCATCGGGGGGCACAGATACGCAGTATTTT.

Note on this clone: One end of the junction is discordant with germline, which a read error may explain. The gene calls are TRBV7-7 and TRBJ1-4, with TRBD1 matching 8 bases. Per germline, CDR1 SSHAT and CDR2 FNYEAQ (reference sequence). The CDR3 runs 15 residues. The CDR3 DNA is TGTGCTAGCAGCTTGTCCACAGGGGGGAGTGAAAAACTGTTTTTT. Amino acids: CASSLSTGGSEKLFF.

V usage is TRBV27 and J usage is TRBJ1-6; 7 positions agree with TRBD1. The germline V gene has CDR1 MNHEY and CDR2 SMNVEV (reference sequence). The ends lost 5 bases at V and 3 bases at J; junction bases unmatched: 7. The CDR3 loop spans 16 amino acids. The DNA for the CDR3 is TGTGCCAGCAGTCCGACAGGGAAGGACTATAATTCACCCCTCCACTTT. Its translation is CASSPTGKDYNSPLHF.

This chain connects TRBV18 to TRBJ1-1; the D is unclear. V was trimmed by 8 bases and J by 2 bases, leaving 12 bases between them. The CDR3 loop spans 13 amino acids. CDR1 is KGHSH and CDR2 is LQKENI in the germline V gene. The CDR3 here is CASEGGPNTEAFF. CDR3 sequence (DNA): TGTGCCAGCGAGGGTGGGCCCAACACTGAAGCTTTCTTT.

The count of this clone is one. The rearrangement joins TRBV11-2 to TRBJ2-5; TRBD1 is a possible D gene (5 bases). The assigned J gene may be wrong: the sequence end matches TRBJ2-7 better. The germline V gene has CDR1 SGHAT and CDR2 FQNNGV. The CDR3 is made up of 13 amino acids. This CDR3 is CASSRDSNYEQYF. CDR3 in DNA: TGTGCCAGCAGCCGAGACAGTAACTACGAGCAGTACTTC.